This T cell receptor beta chain came from a study of T-cell memory formation after mild COVID-19. Broader study findings: A second wave expanding day 15 to 37 was CD4+-biased; contracting clones were balanced. The second-wave clones peaking on day 37 were not confirmed as SARS-CoV-2-specific.

Using its own MiXCR run on the 5' RACE reads, TCRdb lists one record per CDR3 protein. The profile shows 35,000 to 50,000 distinct CDR3 sequences, 6% to 6.5% of them singletons. The CDR3 covers 14 residues. Per the germline V gene, CDR1 is LNHDA and CDR2 is SQIVND (reference sequence). The V gene lost 6 bases and the J gene lost 0 bases, with 9 bases spanning the gap. As to this clonotype: The target antigen is unknown.

This chain links TRBV19 with TRBJ1-5; tentative D call: TRBD1 (5 bases). The receptor was isolated from an adult who had mild COVID-19 (a few samples of this study predate the infection). Cell type and time point are not known. The sequenced sample consisted of PBMCs or a T cell subset sorted from them (not recorded which). This CDR3 reads CASRKGNSNQPQHF. The CDR3, as DNA: TGTGCCAGTAGAAAGGGGAATAGCAATCAGCCCCAGCATTTT.